What follows are 21 T cell receptor beta chains derived from one specimen sequenced in a study of shared clonotypes between healthy human individuals. The protocol was immunoSEQ multiplex PCR, while the TCRdb copy is restricted to in-frame clones and leaves out a portion. The sample shows about 600,000 clones, 97% of them seen only once. Sequencing was done on a sample of naive CD4+ T cells sorted from blood. Specified subset: CD45RA+ positively selected. Receptors originate from a woman aged 25 to 39 in good health.

This chain joins TRBV29-1 and TRBJ2-5, with 8 bases aligning to TRBD2. The CDR3 length is 15 residues. Germline trimming cut 5 bases from V and 5 bases from J; bases unmatched to any gene: 13. From germline, CDR1 is SQVTM and CDR2 ANQGSEA. CDR3 sequence reads: CSVPSGRARRETQYF. The CDR3 nucleotides are TGCAGCGTTCCCTCCGGGAGGGCCCGGCGGGAGACCCAGTACTTC.

This clone was observed a single time. This chain joins TRBV27 and TRBJ1-5; D unclear. Germline CDR1 reads MNHEY; CDR2 reads SMNVEV (reference sequence). V lost 3 bases and J 3 bases, leaving 6 bases between the germline ends. The CDR3 totals 13 residues. The CDR3 spells CASSFKYNQPQHF. In DNA, the CDR3 is TGTGCCAGCAGTTTCAAATACAATCAGCCCCAGCATTTT.

Comments on this clone: At one boundary the junction diverges from the germline segment, which might be a read error. J is TRBJ2-5 and V is TRBV10-1; D possibly corresponds to TRBD2 (6 bases). The CDR3 is 16 residues long. CDR1 is WNHNN, CDR2 SYGVQD, per germline (reference sequence). The CDR3 nucleotides are TGCGCCAGTAGTGAACGGTCTAGCGCGATCCAAGAGACCCAGTACTTC. Its translation: CASSERSSAIQETQYF.

This clone was seen a single time. The chain joins TRBV7-8 to TRBJ1-5; 7 bases line up with TRBD1. The V and J ends lost 5 bases and 4 bases, in that order; junction bases with no gene match: 20. Germline V gene lookup returns CDR1 SGHVS and CDR2 FQNEAQ. This CDR3 comprises 19 residues. Here the CDR3 DNA reads TGTGCCAGCAGCACCCCCCGGGGGGCCAGGGGGAAGGGTAATCAGCCCCAGCATTTT. Translated: CASSTPRGARGKGNQPQHF.

V gene TRBV28 combines with J gene TRBJ1-1; D is ambiguous. The CDR3 runs to 13 residues. V shed 6 bases and J shed 0 bases, with 8 bases lying between them. CDR1 and CDR2 from the germline V gene are MDHEN and SYDVKM. This CDR3 is CASRPYMNTEAFF. CDR3 sequence (DNA): TGTGCCAGCAGGCCTTACATGAACACTGAAGCTTTCTTT.

This chain joins TRBV2 and TRBJ2-7; 7 bases map to TRBD1. The J segment lost 3 bases and the V segment lost 4 bases, leaving 6 bases of the junction unmatched. CDR1 and CDR2 (germline): SNHLY, FYNNEI. CDR3 size: 14 residues. The CDR3 DNA follows: TGTGCCAGCAGTGGACAGGGAGTGGGCTACGAGCAGTACTTC. Residues: CASSGQGVGYEQYF. Looking up the rest from reference TRBV2 and TRBJ2-7 gives the full variable domain: EPEVTQTPSHQVTQMGQEVILRCVPISNHLYFYWYRQILGQKVEFLVSFYNNEISEKSEIFDDQFSVERPDGSNFTLKIRSTKLEDSAMYFCASSGQGVGYEQYFGPGTRLTVT.

The chain is built from TRBV7-2 and TRBJ2-7; either TRBD1 or TRBD2 may supply D (5 bases each). V was trimmed by 0 bases and J by 5 bases, leaving 11 bases between them. CDR3 length: 14 residues. Per germline, CDR1 SGHTA and CDR2 FQGNSA. Here the CDR3 DNA reads TGTGCCAGCAGCTTAGCGGGACCCACTGACGAGCAGTACTTC. The encoded protein is CASSLAGPTDEQYF. The full variable domain, with the rest looked up from reference TRBV7-2 and TRBJ2-7, is GAGVSQSPSNKVTEKGKDVELRCDPISGHTALYWYRQSLGQGLEFLIYFQGNSAPDKSGLPSDRFSAERTGGSVSTLTIQRTQQEDSAVYLCASSLAGPTDEQYFGPGTRLTVT.

The rearrangement links TRBV7-3 to TRBJ2-1; possible D gene TRBD1, 6 bases. Germline values: CDR1 SGHTA, CDR2 FQGTGA. The CDR3 extends over 14 amino acids. V shed 5 bases and J shed 7 bases, with 15 bases lying between them. DNA for the CDR3: TGTGCCAGCAGCCCAGGGGCAAGTCTGAATGAGCAGTTCTTC. Encoded protein: CASSPGASLNEQFF.

J is TRBJ2-7 and V is TRBV11-1; 13 nucleotides agree with TRBD2. The germline gives CDR1 SGHAT, CDR2 FQDESV (reference sequence). J was trimmed by 2 bases and V by 5 bases; bases with no gene match: 6. This CDR3 region has 16 residues. CDR3: CASSPEGTSGAYEQYF. The CDR3 nucleotides read TGTGCCAGCAGCCCAGAGGGGACTAGCGGGGCCTACGAGCAGTACTTC.

The J gene is TRBJ1-1, the V gene TRBV18; D remains unclear. The CDR3 spans 15 residues. From germline, CDR1 is KGHSH and CDR2 LQKENI. V lost 3 bases, J lost 1 base, and 12 bases lay in between. The CDR3 reads CASSPLQRTNTEAFF. DNA for the CDR3: TGTGCCAGCTCACCTCTCCAGAGAACGAACACTGAAGCTTTCTTT.

The gene calls are TRBV28 and TRBJ2-2; D unresolved. This CDR3 spans 18 amino acids. V was pared by 3 bases and J by 5 bases, with 22 bases between. Germline CDR1 MDHEN, CDR2 SYDVKM. CDR3: CASSFLKSSLGKTGELFF. CDR3 nucleotides: TGTGCCAGCAGTTTTCTGAAGTCCAGCCTTGGGAAAACCGGGGAGCTGTTTTTT.

The V gene is TRBV30, the J gene TRBJ2-1; D gene uncertain. The CDR3 is made up of 13 amino acids. Germline values: CDR1 GTSNPN, CDR2 SVGIG (reference sequence). V was clipped by 2 bases and J by 2 bases, with 7 bases between them. The CDR3 loop is CAWSRTAYNEQFF. CDR3 in DNA: TGTGCCTGGAGTAGGACCGCCTACAATGAGCAGTTCTTC. The full variable domain, in which reference TRBV30 and TRBJ2-1 provide the parts outside the CDR3, is SQTIHQWPATLVQPVGSPLSLECTVEGTSNPNLYWYRQAAGRGLQLLFYSVGIGQISSEVPQNLSASRPQDRQFILSSKKLLLSDSGFYLCAWSRTAYNEQFFGPGTRLTVL.

This clone is a singleton in its sample. V gene TRBV11-2 combines with J gene TRBJ2-6, with D possibly matching TRBD2 (5 bases). CDR1 and CDR2 from the germline V gene are SGHAT and FQNNGV. V was cut by 5 bases and J by 0 bases, with 14 bases left in between. The CDR3 covers 17 residues. In DNA, the CDR3 is TGTGCCAGCAGCCCCAGGACTCCTAGCTCTGGGGCCAACGTCCTGACTTTC. Its translation: CASSPRTPSSGANVLTF.

The chain joins TRBV28 to TRBJ1-1; no firm D call. V lost 4 bases to trimming and J lost 5 bases, with 8 bases between them. Germline CDR1 is MDHEN and CDR2 is SYDVKM. The CDR3 totals 12 residues. CDR3 bases: TGTGCCAGCAGTTACGGTGAGACTGAAGCTTTCTTT. Translating it yields CASSYGETEAFF.

The rearrangement uses TRBV28 and TRBJ2-3; 12 positions match TRBD2. Germline-derived CDR1 and CDR2 are MDHEN and SYDVKM. V gave up 6 bases and J gave up 1 base; unmatched junction bases: 8. The CDR3 loop spans 17 amino acids. This CDR3 is CASSPPSGRAGTDTQYF. The DNA of the CDR3 is TGTGCCAGCAGCCCGCCTAGCGGGAGGGCGGGCACAGATACGCAGTATTTT.

V is TRBV21-1 and J is TRBJ1-2; TRBD1, as called in the table, went unchecked against the DNA. TRBV21-1 is a known pseudogene. There are 13 residues in the CDR3. Written as DNA, the CDR3 is TGTGCCAGCAGTCTCAGTACCCACTATGGCTACACCTTC. Amino acids: CASSLSTHYGYTF.

The chain recombines TRBV6-5 with TRBJ2-1; possible D gene TRBD1, 6 bases. V was shortened by 6 bases and J by 1 base, with 13 bases between the two germline ends. The CDR3 loop spans 15 amino acids. Germline CDR1 and CDR2: MNHEY and SVGAGI. In DNA form, the CDR3 reads TGTGCCAGCAGAGCCGAACAGGGTTCCTACAATGAGCAGTTCTTC. Encoded protein: CASRAEQGSYNEQFF.

The chain links TRBV4-1 to TRBJ1-3; TRBD1 agrees at 7 bases. CDR1 and CDR2 (germline): MGHRA, YSYEKL. After removal of 1 base from V and 1 base from J, the junction contained 7 bases not matched to a gene. The CDR3 consists of 17 residues. The CDR3 sequence: CASSQVPAGGSGNTIYF. Written as DNA, the CDR3 is TGCGCCAGCAGCCAAGTCCCCGCAGGGGGGTCTGGAAACACCATATATTTT.

This clone came up once. The rearrangement uses TRBV11-2 and TRBJ2-3; D perhaps matches TRBD2 (6 bases). Germline V gene sequence: CDR1 SGHAT, CDR2 FQNNGV. The V gene lost 5 bases and the J gene lost 2 bases, with 17 bases spanning the gap. The CDR3 consists of 16 residues. In DNA form, the CDR3 reads TGTGCCAGCAGCCCCCTCAAGGGAGGACTCACAGATACGCAGTATTTT. Protein sequence: CASSPLKGGLTDTQYF.

The CDR3 DNA follows: TGTGCCAGCAGCCGAGGGAGGCTGAGTTTAGAGACCCAGTACTTC. It translates to CASSRGRLSLETQYF. The chain couples TRBV7-2 to TRBJ2-5, with D perhaps TRBD2 (6 bases). CDR3 length: 15 residues. V lost 5 bases, J lost 4 bases, and 17 bases lay in between. Germline V gene data show CDR1 as SGHTA and CDR2 as FQGNSA.

V usage is TRBV27 and J usage is TRBJ2-1, with 9 bases aligning to TRBD2. V was pared by 1 base and J by 3 bases, with 19 bases of the junction left unmatched. From germline, CDR1 is MNHEY and CDR2 SMNVEV (reference sequence). This CDR3 contains 21 residues. CDR3 protein: CASSLFLRSGILAGHYNEQFF. The CDR3 DNA reads TGTGCCAGCAGTTTATTTTTAAGGTCAGGGATACTAGCGGGCCACTACAATGAGCAGTTCTTC.